The rows below give T cell receptor beta chains drawn from one sample of a study of response to subunit inactivated influenza vaccine. A single record per CDR3 protein comes from TCRdb applying MiXCR to the RT-PCR reads. The repertoire has approximately 570,000 distinct CDR3 sequences, 7.5% to 8.5% of them found once; the top ten carry 13%. The material was PBMCs from blood, obtained 23 to 25 months after vaccination. The receptors here all came from a man aged 50 to 75 who received an inactivated influenza vaccine. Both conserved end residues are part of each CDR3.

V gene | CDR3 protein
TRBV20-1 | CSARVQVNTEAFF
TRBV3-1 | CASSQVAGGPVEQYF
TRBV15 | CATSRDSGWDGGAENIQYF
TRBV7-9 | CASSLGSQGVTQYF
TRBV9 | CASSVATRGVGDTQYF
TRBV4-3 | CASSQVPIATNEKLFF
TRBV29-1 | CSVGTESYEQYF
TRBV11-2 | CASSSGPGTGELFF
TRBV10-3 | CAISDITGHITGELFF
TRBV29-1 | CSVAGDSGNQPQHF
TRBV11-2 | CASSHTDRAAQYF
TRBV7-9 | CASSELAGGTDTQYF
TRBV5-5 | CASSSVAGTYEQYF
TRBV5-1 | CASSLNIQETQYF
TRBV12-3/TRBV12-4 | CASRWAGGPGNEQFF
TRBV6-5 | CASSYSNSTRFPYEQYF
TRBV5-4 | CASSWTSGRAFEQFF
TRBV10-3 | CAISDPGQGRRGYTF
TRBV24-1 | CATSAGTRNEKLFF
TRBV12-3/TRBV12-4 | CASSFRQGTQYF
TRBV28 | CASSGDGQGVTGELFF
TRBV6-1 | CASSDYGYTF
TRBV7-2 | CASSRTGYSYNEQFF
TRBV2 | CASRTIRRGTGDEKLFF
TRBV20-1 | CSASTGGNYGYTF
TRBV9 | CASSAGTGVIYGYTF
TRBV12-3/TRBV12-4 | CASSLVRVGYTF
TRBV18 | CASSPRQGPDTQYF
TRBV12-3/TRBV12-4 | CASSLRPHLYGYTF
TRBV20-1 | CSASAPWGRTYEQYF
TRBV5-1 | CASSYRTGNTYNEQFF
TRBV6-5 | CASRYTGNYGYTF
TRBV3-1 | CASSQGIYEQYF
TRBV6-2/TRBV6-3 | CASSDPWTGCDF
TRBV27 | CASSWWTGFNSPLYF
TRBV18 | CASSPTGRASSYEQYF
TRBV5-5 | CASSLTPGYYGYTF
TRBV11-1 | CASSQRRGTGELFF
TRBV6-5 | CASSYGRYEQYF
TRBV18 | CASSPPGLAIDEQFF
TRBV10-3 | CAISGQNQPQHF
TRBV10-3 | CAISQGVPNTEAFF
TRBV3-1 | CASSPQGTGIDEQYF
TRBV4-3 | CASSPGTGGDSPLHF
TRBV10-3 | CAIKPGTSEETQYF
TRBV3-1 | CASSQRGASNIQYF
TRBV7-9 | CASSFGLAGGKTQYF
TRBV6-6 | CASSMSSNQPQHF
TRBV10-3 | CAISETGAPQETQYF
TRBV20-1 | CSARDPGRTYEQYF
TRBV10-3 | CAISDPPGGRSGELFF
TRBV9 | CASSVELAGYNEQFF
TRBV5-1 | CASSLVLAEANEQFF
TRBV28 | CASSPGQQTSTDTQYF